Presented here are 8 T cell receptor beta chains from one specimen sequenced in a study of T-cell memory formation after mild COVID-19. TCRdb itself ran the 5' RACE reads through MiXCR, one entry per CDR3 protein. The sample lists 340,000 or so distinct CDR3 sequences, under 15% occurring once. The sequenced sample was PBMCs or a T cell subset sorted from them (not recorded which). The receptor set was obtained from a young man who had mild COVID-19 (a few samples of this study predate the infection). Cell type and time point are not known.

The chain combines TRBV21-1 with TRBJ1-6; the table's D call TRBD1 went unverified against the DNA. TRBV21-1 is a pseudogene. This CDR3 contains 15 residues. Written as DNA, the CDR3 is TGTGCCAGCAGCTTGTGGGACAGAGCTAATTCACCCCTCCACTTT. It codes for CASSLWDRANSPLHF.

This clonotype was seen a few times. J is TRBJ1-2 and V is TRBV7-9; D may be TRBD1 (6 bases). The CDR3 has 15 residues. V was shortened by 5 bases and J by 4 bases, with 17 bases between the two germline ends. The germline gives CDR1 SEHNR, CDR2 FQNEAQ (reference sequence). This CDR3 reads CASSPPSRTAYGYTF. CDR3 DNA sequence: TGTGCCAGCAGCCCCCCCTCGCGGACAGCCTATGGCTACACCTTC.

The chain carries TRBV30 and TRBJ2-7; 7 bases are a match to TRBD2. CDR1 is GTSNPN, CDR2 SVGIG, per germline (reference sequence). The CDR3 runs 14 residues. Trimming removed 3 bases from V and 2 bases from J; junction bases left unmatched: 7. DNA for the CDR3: TGTGCCTGGAGGGGGCGGGAGAAAGCCTACGAGCAGTACTTC. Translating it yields CAWRGREKAYEQYF. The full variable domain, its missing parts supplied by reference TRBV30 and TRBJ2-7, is SQTIHQWPATLVQPVGSPLSLECTVEGTSNPNLYWYRQAAGRGLQLLFYSVGIGQISSEVPQNLSASRPQDRQFILSSKKLLLSDSGFYLCAWRGREKAYEQYFGPGTRLTVT.

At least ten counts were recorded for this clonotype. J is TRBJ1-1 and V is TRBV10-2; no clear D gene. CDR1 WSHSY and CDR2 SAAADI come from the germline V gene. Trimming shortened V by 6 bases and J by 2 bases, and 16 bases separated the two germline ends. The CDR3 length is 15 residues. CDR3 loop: CASRSPVRYNTEAFF. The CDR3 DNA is TGCGCCAGCAGATCTCCCGTCCGGTACAACACTGAAGCTTTCTTT.

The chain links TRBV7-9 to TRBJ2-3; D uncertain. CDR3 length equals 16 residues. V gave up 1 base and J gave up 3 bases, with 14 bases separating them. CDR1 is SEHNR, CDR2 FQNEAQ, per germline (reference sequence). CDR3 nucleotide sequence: TGTGCCAGCAGCTTAGTTGCAGAGTCTGGTACAGATACGCAGTATTTT. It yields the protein CASSLVAESGTDTQYF.

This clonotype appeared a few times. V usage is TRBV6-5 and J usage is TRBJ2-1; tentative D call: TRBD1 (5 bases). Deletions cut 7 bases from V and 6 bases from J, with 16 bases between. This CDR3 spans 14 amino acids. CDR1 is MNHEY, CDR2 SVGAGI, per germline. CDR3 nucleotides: TGTGCCAGCATAGATTTGGGGCTGAGCAATGAGCAGTTCTTC. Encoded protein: CASIDLGLSNEQFF.

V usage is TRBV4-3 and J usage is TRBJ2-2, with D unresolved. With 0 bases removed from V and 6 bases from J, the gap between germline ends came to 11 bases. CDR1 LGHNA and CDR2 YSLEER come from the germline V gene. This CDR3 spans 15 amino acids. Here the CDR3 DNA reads TGCGCCAGCAGCCAAGATCTGGGTTTGGCCGGGGAGCTGTTTTTT. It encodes CASSQDLGLAGELFF.

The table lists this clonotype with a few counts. The CDR3 here is CASSPRTGEGYTF. The CDR3 DNA is TGTGCCAGCAGTCCAAGGACAGGGGAAGGCTACACCTTC. J is TRBJ1-2 and V is TRBV12-3 or TRBV12-4; 9 nucleotides align to TRBD1. The CDR3 contains 13 residues. V gave up 5 bases and J gave up 8 bases; unmatched junction bases: 6.